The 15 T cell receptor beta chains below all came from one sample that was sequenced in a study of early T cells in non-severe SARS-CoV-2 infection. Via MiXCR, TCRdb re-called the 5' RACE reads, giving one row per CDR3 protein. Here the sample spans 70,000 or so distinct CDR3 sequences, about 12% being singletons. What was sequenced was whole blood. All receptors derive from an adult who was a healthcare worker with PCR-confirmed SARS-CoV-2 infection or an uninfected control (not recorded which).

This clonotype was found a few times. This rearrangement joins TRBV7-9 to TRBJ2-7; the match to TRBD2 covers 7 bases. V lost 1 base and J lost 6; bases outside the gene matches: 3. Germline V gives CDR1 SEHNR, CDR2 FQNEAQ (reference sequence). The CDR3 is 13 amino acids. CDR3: CASSLGTRPEQYF. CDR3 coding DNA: TGTGCCAGCAGCTTAGGGACTAGACCCGAGCAGTACTTC.

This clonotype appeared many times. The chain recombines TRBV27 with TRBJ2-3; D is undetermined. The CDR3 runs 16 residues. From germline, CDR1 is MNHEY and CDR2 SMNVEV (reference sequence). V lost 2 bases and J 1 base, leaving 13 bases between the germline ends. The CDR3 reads CASSLDRFRGTDTQYF. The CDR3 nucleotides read TGTGCCAGCAGTTTAGATCGATTCCGGGGCACAGATACGCAGTATTTT.

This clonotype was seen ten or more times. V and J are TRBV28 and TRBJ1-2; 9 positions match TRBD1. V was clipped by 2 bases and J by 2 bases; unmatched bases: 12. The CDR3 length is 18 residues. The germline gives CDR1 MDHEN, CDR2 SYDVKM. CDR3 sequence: CASSLALDRGITNYGYTF. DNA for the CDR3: TGTGCCAGCAGTTTAGCCCTAGACAGGGGGATAACAAACTATGGCTACACCTTC.

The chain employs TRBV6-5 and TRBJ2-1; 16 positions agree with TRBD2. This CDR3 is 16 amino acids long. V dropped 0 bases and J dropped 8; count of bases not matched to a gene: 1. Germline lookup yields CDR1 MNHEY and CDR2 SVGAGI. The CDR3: CASSYSGTSGGDEQFF. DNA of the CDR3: TGTGCCAGCAGTTACTCCGGGACTAGCGGGGGGGATGAGCAGTTCTTC.

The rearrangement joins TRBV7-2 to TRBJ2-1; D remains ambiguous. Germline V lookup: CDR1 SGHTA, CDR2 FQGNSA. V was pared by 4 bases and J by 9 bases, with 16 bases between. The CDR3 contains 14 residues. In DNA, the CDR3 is TGTGCCAGCAGCTCATCCCTGGGCGGCAGTGAGCAGTTCTTC. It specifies CASSSSLGGSEQFF.

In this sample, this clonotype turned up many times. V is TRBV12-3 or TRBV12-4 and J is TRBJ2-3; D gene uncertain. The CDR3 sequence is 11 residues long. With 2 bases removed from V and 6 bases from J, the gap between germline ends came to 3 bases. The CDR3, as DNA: TGTGCCAGCAGTTTAATGGATACGCAGTATTTT. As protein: CASSLMDTQYF.

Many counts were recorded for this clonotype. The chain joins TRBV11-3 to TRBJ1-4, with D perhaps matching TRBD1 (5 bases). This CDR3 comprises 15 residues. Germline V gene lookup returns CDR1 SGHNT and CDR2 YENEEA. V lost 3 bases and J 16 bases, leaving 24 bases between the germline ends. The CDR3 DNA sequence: TGTGCCAGCAGCTTTAGGGGAGATTCTAATGAAAAATGGTTTTTT. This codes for CASSFRGDSNEKWFF.

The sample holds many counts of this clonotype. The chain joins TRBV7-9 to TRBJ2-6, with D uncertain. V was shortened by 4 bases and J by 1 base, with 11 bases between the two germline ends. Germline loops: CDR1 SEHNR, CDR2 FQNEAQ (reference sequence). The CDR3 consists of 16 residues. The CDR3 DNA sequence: TGTGCCAGCAGCTCAGCGAGGAGTTCTGGGGCCAACGTCCTGACTTTC. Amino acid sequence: CASSSARSSGANVLTF.

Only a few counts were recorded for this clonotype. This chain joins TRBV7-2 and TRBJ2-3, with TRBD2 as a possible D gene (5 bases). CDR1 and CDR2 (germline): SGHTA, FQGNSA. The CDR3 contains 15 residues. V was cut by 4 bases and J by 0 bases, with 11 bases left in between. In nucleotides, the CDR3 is TGTGCCAGCAGCTCGGACTGGGCTAGCACAGATACGCAGTATTTT. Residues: CASSSDWASTDTQYF.

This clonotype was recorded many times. The CDR3 protein is CASSTRTGALARSNQPQHF. For the CDR3, the DNA is TGTGCCAGTAGTACCAGGACAGGGGCGTTGGCACGTAGCAATCAGCCCCAGCATTTT. The rearrangement links TRBV19 to TRBJ1-5; TRBD1 aligns across 9 bases. CDR1 and CDR2 from the germline V gene are LNHDA and SQIVND (reference sequence). J was trimmed by 0 bases and V by 4 bases; bases with no gene match: 13. The CDR3 consists of 19 residues.

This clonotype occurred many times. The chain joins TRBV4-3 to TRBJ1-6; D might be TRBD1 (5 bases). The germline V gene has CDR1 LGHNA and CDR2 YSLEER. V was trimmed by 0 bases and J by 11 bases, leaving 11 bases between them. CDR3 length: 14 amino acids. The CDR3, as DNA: TGCGCCAGCAGCCAAGATCAGGGCTTGACACCCCTCCACTTT. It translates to CASSQDQGLTPLHF.

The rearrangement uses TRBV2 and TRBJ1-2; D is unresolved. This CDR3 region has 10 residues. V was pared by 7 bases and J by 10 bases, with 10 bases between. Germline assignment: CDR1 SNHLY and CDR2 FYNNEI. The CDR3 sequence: CASKGGNYTF. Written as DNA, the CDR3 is TGTGCCAGCAAAGGCGGGAACTACACCTTC.

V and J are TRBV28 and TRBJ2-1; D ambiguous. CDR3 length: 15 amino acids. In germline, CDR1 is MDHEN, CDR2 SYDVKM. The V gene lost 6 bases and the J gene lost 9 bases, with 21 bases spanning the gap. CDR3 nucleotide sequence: TGTGCCAGCAGGACGCCATTCGGGCGCATAAGTGAGCAGTTCTTC. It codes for CASRTPFGRISEQFF.

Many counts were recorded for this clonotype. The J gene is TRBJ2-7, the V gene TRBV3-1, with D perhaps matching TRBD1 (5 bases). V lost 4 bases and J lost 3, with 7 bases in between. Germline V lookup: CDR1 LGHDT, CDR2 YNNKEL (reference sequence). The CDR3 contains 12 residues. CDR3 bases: TGTGCCAGCAGCCTAAGGGGCTACGAGCAGTACTTC. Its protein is CASSLRGYEQYF.

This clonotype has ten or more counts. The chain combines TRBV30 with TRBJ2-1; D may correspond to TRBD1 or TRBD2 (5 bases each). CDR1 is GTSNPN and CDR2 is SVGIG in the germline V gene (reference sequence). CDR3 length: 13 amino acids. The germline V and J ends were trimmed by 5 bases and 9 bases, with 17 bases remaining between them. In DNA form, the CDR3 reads TGTGCCTGGGGTCTTGGGGGTGAAGGTGAGCAGTTCTTC. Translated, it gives CAWGLGGEGEQFF.